The entry below gives a single T cell receptor (beta chain) sequence along with its context. This sample was taken from a study of blood T cell repertoires in COVID-19. On the study more broadly: COVID-19 samples, acute and convalescent, were from the United States, Italy and Spain. The analysed material was cDNA or gDNA that came from T cells, B-cell-depleted T cells, or PBMCs.

Per the original data handling: Researchers report that nucleated cell counts were estimated from reference gene primer amplification. The table came from immunoSEQ multiplex PCR; TCRdb's copy has only in-frame clones and leaves some out. D and trimming were read from the DNA, whereas the V and J calls and clone size are those reported in that table. The sample lists around 60,000 clones; 81% were seen once. The CDR3 is 15 residues long. Germline V gene data show CDR1 as GTSNPN and CDR2 as SVGIG (reference sequence). V was clipped by 2 bases and J by 0 bases, with 11 bases between them. The sequenced material came from peripheral blood. The receptor's source is a man older than 75 with acute or convalescent COVID-19. The rearrangement joins TRBV30 to TRBJ1-5; D might be TRBD1 (6 bases). Here the CDR3 reads CAWSKGVNSNQPQHF. In DNA, the CDR3 is TGTGCCTGGAGTAAGGGGGTGAATAGCAATCAGCCCCAGCATTTT.